The clone carrying this TCR beta chain appeared once. The data were obtained in a study of blood T cell repertoires in COVID-19. Study summary: The United States, Italy and Spain supplied acute and convalescent COVID-19 samples. PBMCs, B-cell-depleted T cells, or T cells provided the cDNA or gDNA that made up the material.

The V end was cut by 3 bases, the J end by 0 bases, with 12 bases between. The germline gives CDR1 KGHSH, CDR2 LQKENI. The CDR3 has 16 residues. Generated by immunoSEQ multiplex PCR, the TCRdb table keeps only in-frame clones and is missing some. The repertoire holds around 270,000 clones, more than 70% seen once, with 2% to 2.5% in the top ten. The TCR originated in a woman aged 50 to 60 with acute or convalescent COVID-19. Input material: peripheral blood. V and J are TRBV18 and TRBJ1-5; tentative D call: TRBD1 (5 bases). The DNA for the CDR3 is TGTGCCAGCTCACCCCGGGGGAAGGGTAGCAATCAGCCCCAGCATTTT. This sequence encodes CASSPRGKGSNQPQHF.